This entry describes one T cell receptor (beta chain). The CDR3 spans 18 residues. The germline gives CDR1 SGHNT, CDR2 YYREEE (reference sequence). With 0 bases removed from V and 2 bases from J, the gap between germline ends came to 21 bases. RNA amounts of roughly 0.45 to 1 ug underwent reverse transcription with random hexamers. Amplification of TCR beta CDR3 across 54 Vbeta and 13 Jbeta was performed with immunoSEQ multiplex PCR. TCRdb reanalysed the immunoSEQ multiplex PCR reads using MiXCR and keeps one entry per CDR3 protein. This sample has over 100,000 distinct CDR3 sequences, with approximately 96% found just once. The data were taken from a study of CD8 T cells in Susac syndrome. Sequencing targeted TCR beta in T cells from blood (CD8+ and CD4+). The study used healthy donors as controls matched for age and sex.

The chain is built from TRBV5-4 and TRBJ2-7, with D tentatively TRBD1 (6 bases). The specimen sequenced was CD4+ T cells from PBMCs. This clonotype was obtained from a human donor in good health. CDR3 region: CASSLGGSTGLTTYEQYF. CDR3 DNA: TGTGCCAGCAGCTTGGGTGGGAGTACAGGGCTAACTACCTACGAGCAGTACTTC.